The 29 T cell receptor beta chains presented below share a single source sample, sequenced in a study of identical twins. In TCRdb, the 5' RACE reads were re-called with MiXCR into one record per CDR3 protein. The profile shows over 500,000 distinct CDR3 sequences, 22% of them singletons. The same sample was also used in a study of T cells expressing NK-cell markers.

Sequencing used CD4+ T cells sorted from blood. These receptors all stem from a young woman in good health.

About this clonotype itself: Mismatch with germline at one junction end may stem from a read error. CDR3 sequence: CTARDIVEAFF. Written as DNA, the CDR3 is TGCACTGCTAGGGACATCGTGGAAGCTTTCTTT. The chain carries TRBV20-1 and TRBJ1-1; perhaps TRBD1 as D (6 bases). The CDR3 contains 11 residues. Per the germline V gene, CDR1 is DFQATT and CDR2 is SNEGSKA (reference sequence).

This clonotype was observed a handful of times. This chain joins TRBV4-3 and TRBJ2-6, with D maybe TRBD2 (6 bases). The CDR3 is made up of 16 amino acids. The V end was cut by 1 base, the J end by 1 base, with 8 bases between. Germline assignment: CDR1 LGHNA and CDR2 YSLEER. The CDR3 coding sequence is TGCGCCAGCAGCCAAGTGGGGGGATCTGGGGCCAACGTCCTGACTTTC. It translates to CASSQVGGSGANVLTF.

The CDR3 bases are TGTGCCAGCAGGCCGGGACTAGAGGCTGAGCAGTTCTTC. It is translated as CASRPGLEAEQFF. This chain uses TRBV6-1 with TRBJ2-1; TRBD2 aligns across 8 bases. J was trimmed by 9 bases and V by 6 bases; bases with no gene match: 7. CDR1 is MNHNS and CDR2 is SASEGT in the germline V gene. The length of the CDR3 is 13 residues.

The J gene is TRBJ2-3, the V gene TRBV27; 12 bases are shared with TRBD2. This CDR3 has 16 amino acids. Germline V gives CDR1 MNHEY, CDR2 SMNVEV (reference sequence). Trimming removed 4 bases from V and 2 bases from J; junction bases left unmatched: 4. CDR3 nucleotide sequence: TGTGCCAGCAGTTCGTGGACTAGCGGGACCACAGATACGCAGTATTTT. Translated, it gives CASSSWTSGTTDTQYF.

This clonotype has a handful of counts. The CDR3 DNA reads TGTGCCAGCAGCTCGTCGGAAATTAGTGGCTACGAGCAGTACTTC. The encoded protein is CASSSSEISGYEQYF. The gene calls are TRBV7-9 and TRBJ2-7; D is unresolved. V was clipped by 4 bases and J by 3 bases, with 16 bases between them. CDR3 size: 15 residues. CDR1 and CDR2 (germline): SEHNR, FQNEAQ (reference sequence).

The genes are TRBV20-1 and TRBJ2-7; 8 nucleotides match TRBD2. Looked up from germline, CDR1 is DFQATT and CDR2 is SNEGSKA (reference sequence). The length of the CDR3 is 15 residues. V dropped 5 bases and J dropped 5; count of bases not matched to a gene: 14. In DNA, the CDR3 is TGCAGTGCTTCCCGACCCCGGGAGGGTATCCACGAGCAGTACTTC. It yields the protein CSASRPREGIHEQYF.

This clonotype was detected only a few times. The J gene is TRBJ1-2, the V gene TRBV29-1; 7 bases align to TRBD1. Germline lookup yields CDR1 SQVTM and CDR2 ANQGSEA. The CDR3 is 17 amino acids. Unmatched junction bases numbered 15, after V lost 5 bases and J lost 0 bases. CDR3 in amino acids: CSVSQPPGTAANYGYTF. CDR3 nucleotide sequence: TGCAGCGTTTCGCAGCCCCCAGGGACAGCCGCTAACTATGGCTACACCTTC.

The chain links TRBV6-2 or TRBV6-3 to TRBJ1-4; 7 bases align to TRBD1. The CDR3 is made up of 19 amino acids. J was trimmed by 4 bases and V by 4 bases; bases with no gene match: 18. From germline, CDR1 is MNHEY and CDR2 SVGEGT. The CDR3 DNA reads TGTGCCAGCAGTTCGGACAGGCTGAGCGTTTTGCCCCTTAATGAAAAACTGTTTTTT. Protein: CASSSDRLSVLPLNEKLFF.

This clonotype was counted ten times or more. The rearrangement joins TRBV5-1 to TRBJ2-5; D may be TRBD1 or TRBD2 (5 bases each). The CDR3 has 14 residues. Looked up from germline, CDR1 is SGHRS and CDR2 is YFSETQ. Trimming shortened V by 5 bases and J by 1 base, and 12 bases separated the two germline ends. The CDR3 sequence: CASSTAGTQETQYF. For the CDR3, the DNA is TGCGCCAGCAGTACGGCAGGGACCCAAGAGACCCAGTACTTC.

CDR3 sequence (DNA): TGTGCCAGCAGCGACCAGGGTTGGCGTGAGCAGTTCTTC. Protein sequence: CASSDQGWREQFF. V is TRBV2 and J is TRBJ2-1, with TRBD1 as a possible D gene (5 bases). CDR1 is SNHLY and CDR2 is FYNNEI in the germline V gene. The CDR3 covers 13 residues. Trimming removed 6 bases at V and 9 bases at J, with 15 bases between.

This clonotype was recorded at least ten times. Sequence at one end of the junction differs from germline and may be a read error. CDR3 DNA sequence: TGCGCCAGCAGCCCGGGAGGCCCAGATACGCAGTATTTT. Protein: CASSPGGPDTQYF. This chain links TRBV7-2 with TRBJ2-3; 7 nucleotides agree with TRBD2. The germline V gene has CDR1 SGHTA and CDR2 FQGNSA. The CDR3 is 13 amino acids. The full variable domain, with the rest looked up from reference TRBV7-2 and TRBJ2-3, is GAGVSQSPSNKVTEKGKDVELRCDPISGHTALYWYRQSLGQGLEFLIYFQGNSAPDKSGLPSDRFSAERTGGSVSTLTIQRTQQEDSAVYLCASSPGGPDTQYFGPGTRLTVL.

The rearrangement uses TRBV12-3 or TRBV12-4 and TRBJ2-2; D uncertain. With 2 bases removed from V and 8 bases from J, the gap between germline ends came to 9 bases. The CDR3 has 13 residues. The CDR3 region has the DNA TGTGCCAGCAGTTTATTGGGTAAAGGGGAGCTGTTTTTT. Translating it yields CASSLLGKGELFF.

This clonotype turned up a few times. CDR3 loop: CASSYGGQGGYEQYF. In nucleotides, the CDR3 is TGTGCCAGCAGTTACGGGGGACAGGGAGGCTACGAGCAGTACTTC. The chain carries TRBV6-5 and TRBJ2-7, with 9 bases identical to TRBD1. With V trimmed by 2 bases and J by 3 bases, 5 bases remained unmatched. Per germline, CDR1 MNHEY and CDR2 SVGAGI. This CDR3 spans 15 amino acids.

This clonotype was recorded a few times. The CDR3 DNA is TGTGCCAGCAGTTTATCGGGTGGACAGAACTATGGCTACACCTTC. Protein: CASSLSGGQNYGYTF. The chain has TRBV27 and TRBJ1-2; possible D gene TRBD1, 6 bases. Germline V gene lookup returns CDR1 MNHEY and CDR2 SMNVEV (reference sequence). The CDR3 is 15 residues long. Trimming removed 0 bases from V and 2 bases from J, with 10 bases in between.

This clonotype was seen more than once but under ten times. The rearrangement uses TRBV20-1 and TRBJ2-7; TRBD2 matches at 9 bases. CDR3 length equals 16 residues. Germline CDR1 DFQATT, CDR2 SNEGSKA (reference sequence). Trimming took 0 bases from V and 0 from J; bases not matched to a gene: 6. The DNA for the CDR3 is TGCAGTGCTAGAGACCCCCTAGCGGGGAGCTCCTACGAGCAGTACTTC. This sequence encodes CSARDPLAGSSYEQYF.

V usage is TRBV9 and J usage is TRBJ2-2; D not certain. Trimming removed 5 bases at V and 0 bases at J, with 8 bases between. This CDR3 comprises 14 residues. The germline V gene has CDR1 SGDLS and CDR2 YYNGEE. CDR3 amino acids: CASRSDANTGELFF. The CDR3 DNA sequence: TGTGCCAGCAGGTCGGACGCGAACACCGGGGAGCTGTTTTTT. The full variable domain, rest sourced from reference TRBV9 and TRBJ2-2, is DSGVTQTPKHLITATGQRVTLRCSPRSGDLSVYWYQQSLDQGLQFLIQYYNGEERAKGNILERFSAQQFPDLHSELNLSSLELGDSALYFCASRSDANTGELFFGEGSRLTVL.

This clonotype was detected once. V and J are TRBV5-6 and TRBJ2-1; D unclear. Between the trimmed V and J ends, which lost 2 bases and 4 bases, there was a span of 7 bases. CDR1 is SGHDT, CDR2 YYEEEE, per germline. The CDR3 totals 13 residues. CDR3 protein: CASSLMKYNEQFF. The CDR3 region has the DNA TGTGCCAGCAGCTTAATGAAGTACAATGAGCAGTTCTTC.

This clonotype was observed a handful of times. The chain uses TRBV20-1 and TRBJ2-3, with 9 bases that match TRBD2. The CDR3 extends over 15 amino acids. The V gene's germline CDR1 is DFQATT and CDR2 SNEGSKA (reference sequence). V trimming: 2 bases; J trimming: 1 base; junction bases outside the gene matches: 4. CDR3 region: CSARPLAGRTDTQYF. DNA of the CDR3: TGCAGTGCTAGACCACTAGCGGGTCGCACAGATACGCAGTATTTT.

The rearrangement joins TRBV29-1 to TRBJ2-1, with 10 bases matching TRBD2. The V gene's germline CDR1 is SQVTM and CDR2 ANQGSEA. V trimming: 4 bases; J trimming: 0 bases; junction bases outside the gene matches: 15. The CDR3 spans 19 residues. CDR3 nucleotide sequence: TGCAGCGTTGCCCCCGGTGTGAGCGGGGGGGCTAACTCCTACAATGAGCAGTTCTTC. The encoded protein is CSVAPGVSGGANSYNEQFF.

CDR3 sequence: CSARRGARFGETQYF. CDR3 sequence (DNA): TGCAGTGCTAGACGGGGGGCGCGATTTGGAGAGACCCAGTACTTC. V is TRBV20-1 and J is TRBJ2-5; perhaps TRBD2 as D (7 bases). Germline lookup yields CDR1 DFQATT and CDR2 SNEGSKA (reference sequence). V gave up 2 bases and J gave up 4 bases, with 17 bases separating them. The CDR3 covers 15 residues.

The rearrangement links TRBV5-1 to TRBJ2-2; D not resolved. The V end lost 4 bases, the J end lost 0 bases, and 16 bases lay between the germline ends. Per the germline V gene, CDR1 is SGHRS and CDR2 is YFSETQ. The CDR3 consists of 17 residues. This CDR3 reads CASSQRRQTPNTGELFF. Here the CDR3 DNA reads TGCGCCAGCAGCCAACGAAGACAAACTCCGAACACCGGGGAGCTGTTTTTT.

The chain has TRBV27 and TRBJ2-5; 10 positions match TRBD1. The germline V gene has CDR1 MNHEY and CDR2 SMNVEV (reference sequence). V lost 1 base to trimming and J lost 5 bases; unmatched junction nucleotides: 7. The CDR3 extends over 16 amino acids. CDR3 residues: CASSLFPTGGQETQYF. The CDR3 DNA is TGTGCCAGCAGTTTATTTCCGACAGGGGGCCAGGAGACCCAGTACTTC.

The rearrangement uses TRBV9 and TRBJ2-2; TRBD2 might be the D (6 bases). The CDR3 covers 14 residues. Germline CDR1 and CDR2: SGDLS and YYNGEE. V was trimmed by 3 bases and J by 6 bases, leaving 12 bases between them. CDR3 in DNA: TGTGCCAGCAGCGCCTGGGGGGAGGCCGGGGAGCTGTTTTTT. Translated, it gives CASSAWGEAGELFF.

This chain uses TRBV5-1 with TRBJ1-2; TRBD1 agrees at 7 bases. The CDR3 covers 16 residues. V dropped 4 bases and J dropped 1; count of bases not matched to a gene: 10. Looked up from germline, CDR1 is SGHRS and CDR2 is YFSETQ. CDR3: CASSLLSTGVNYGYTF. CDR3 sequence (DNA): TGCGCCAGCAGCCTCCTATCAACAGGGGTTAACTATGGCTACACCTTC.

This chain connects TRBV3-1 to TRBJ2-7, with 8 positions matching TRBD1. After removal of 4 bases from V and 9 bases from J, the junction contained 14 bases not matched to a gene. Per the germline V gene, CDR1 is LGHDT and CDR2 is YNNKEL (reference sequence). The CDR3 covers 15 residues. The CDR3 here is CASSPTGQERRGQYF. Written as DNA, the CDR3 is TGTGCCAGCAGCCCAACGGGACAGGAGCGAAGGGGGCAGTACTTC.

A few counts support this clonotype. The chain joins TRBV20-1 to TRBJ1-5; the D gene is possibly TRBD1 (6 bases). This CDR3 region has 14 residues. CDR1 and CDR2 (germline): DFQATT, SNEGSKA (reference sequence). Trimming removed 3 bases at V and 2 bases at J, with 11 bases between. CDR3 nucleotide sequence: TGCAGTGCTAGCTACAGGGATGGCAATCAGCCCCAGCATTTT. This translates into CSASYRDGNQPQHF.

This chain's CDR3 is CASSVPNQETQYF. CDR3 DNA: TGCGCCAGCAGCGTCCCCAACCAAGAGACCCAGTACTTC. The rearrangement uses TRBV5-1 and TRBJ2-5; no clear D gene. CDR1 is SGHRS, CDR2 YFSETQ, per germline. V lost 4 bases, J lost 0 bases, and 7 bases lay in between. The CDR3 length is 13 residues.

This clonotype occurred a few times. In DNA form, the CDR3 reads TGTGCCAGCAATAGCGGGAGATGGTACGAGCAGTACTTC. It translates to CASNSGRWYEQYF. V is TRBV7-9 and J is TRBJ2-7; 9 nucleotides align to TRBD2. This CDR3 has 13 residues. Germline V lookup: CDR1 SEHNR, CDR2 FQNEAQ (reference sequence). With 7 bases clipped from V and 4 bases from J, the junction kept 5 bases outside the gene matches.

The chain uses TRBV18 and TRBJ1-2; D is uncertain. V was pared by 0 bases and J by 4 bases, with 9 bases between. CDR3 length equals 14 residues. The V gene's germline CDR1 is KGHSH and CDR2 LQKENI. The chain's CDR3 is CASSPPGRAYGYTF. CDR3 bases: TGTGCCAGCTCACCACCCGGCCGGGCCTATGGCTACACCTTC.